This T cell receptor beta chain was recorded in a study of T cells after yellow fever vaccination. Study-wide results and caveats: Post-booster samples contained most primary-vaccination clones (more than 95% CD4, about 90% CD8). Of the clonotypes, a small share occurred in both CD4 and CD8 compartments.

Synthesis of TCR cDNA relied on 5'RACE template switching, which attached a universal primer site and UMIs. TCRdb ran MiXCR on the 5' RACE reads and lists one entry per CDR3 protein. This sample has about 340,000 distinct CDR3 sequences; under 15% occur once, and the top ten carry 2.5% to 4%. CDR1 and CDR2 from the germline V gene are MNHEY and SVGEGT. V was trimmed by 0 bases and J by 1 base, leaving 15 bases between them. The CDR3 covers 17 residues. Turning to this clonotype: The target antigen is unknown.

The source of this sequence is a man younger than 30 who received the YFV17D yellow fever vaccine. The chain links TRBV6-2 or TRBV6-3 to TRBJ1-2; weak D call: TRBD1 (5 bases). This specimen consisted of CD4+ T cells sorted from PBMCs, obtained 15 days after the yellow fever booster vaccination. Written as DNA, the CDR3 is TGTGCCAGCAGTTACTCGGGCAGGGATTATGTTAACTATGGCTACACCTTC. Encoded protein: CASSYSGRDYVNYGYTF.